A selection of T cell receptor beta chains follows, all from one sample in a study of cytotoxic CD8 clonotypes in ibrutinib-treated CLL. TCRdb's table, derived via immunoSEQ multiplex PCR, lists solely in-frame clones and lacks some. The sample lists approximately 200,000 clones; approximately 68% were seen once. The sample consisted of PBMCs, taken after 24 months of ibrutinib treatment. Source of these receptors: a human donor with chronic lymphocytic leukemia. The CDR3 runs from the conserved cysteine through the conserved F or W. D genes are given only for firm matches. Some rows have no size entry. The others give once, few or many, or a class for an expanded clone.

v_call	j_call	d_call	clone_size	cdr3_aa	cdr3_nt
TRBV19	TRBJ2-7	TRBD1	NA	CASSPPGQGFYEQYF	TGTGCCAGTAGTCCCCCGGGACAGGGGTTCTACGAGCAGTACTTC
TRBV6-1	TRBJ2-7	NA	NA	CASSEASGAGSYEQYF	TGTGCCAGCAGTGAAGCCTCCGGGGCAGGTTCCTACGAGCAGTACTTC
TRBV5-1	TRBJ1-1	NA	few	CASSQDGREGEAFF	TGCGCCAGCAGCCAAGACGGACGAGAGGGTGAAGCTTTCTTT
TRBV9	TRBJ2-5	NA	NA	CASSVSGTVQETQYF	TGTGCCAGCAGCGTATCCGGGACGGTCCAAGAGACCCAGTACTTC
TRBV6-5	TRBJ1-1	NA	NA	CASSRDGNTEAFF	TGTGCCAGCAGTCGGGACGGGAACACTGAAGCTTTCTTT
TRBV6-6	TRBJ2-1	TRBD2	NA	CASSYESGRVDNEQFF	TGTGCCAGCAGTTACGAGAGCGGGAGGGTCGACAATGAGCAGTTCTTC
TRBV5-1	TRBJ2-2	TRBD2	NA	CASSLRLAEFNTGELFF	TGCGCCAGCAGCCTACGACTAGCGGAGTTCAACACCGGGGAGCTGTTTTTT
TRBV5-1	TRBJ2-5	NA	NA	CASSRASQETQYF	TGCGCCAGCAGCCGGGCCAGCCAAGAGACCCAGTACTTC
TRBV9	TRBJ2-7	NA	once	CASSVGGIYNEQYF	TGTGCCAGCAGCGTAGGCGGGATTTATAACGAGCAGTACTTC
TRBV30	TRBJ2-7	TRBD2	NA	CAWGPPGLVGGKQYF	TGTGCCTGGGGCCCCCCCGGACTAGTGGGAGGCAAGCAGTACTTC
TRBV5-1	TRBJ2-7	TRBD1	NA	CASSLGGTGIYEQYF	TGCGCCAGCAGCTTGGGCGGGACAGGAATCTACGAGCAGTACTTC
TRBV21-1	TRBJ1-2	NA	once	CASSNTQIVRGYTF	TGTGCCAGCAGCAATACCCAAATTGTGCGTGGCTACACCTTC
TRBV5-8	TRBJ2-1	TRBD2	NA	CASSLGLAGGFSSYNEQFF	TGTGCCAGCAGCTTGGGGCTAGCGGGAGGTTTTAGCTCCTACAATGAGCAGTTCTTC
TRBV19	TRBJ1-2	NA	few	CASSIDRGAGYTF	TGTGCCAGTAGTATAGACAGGGGAGCTGGCTACACCTTC
TRBV6-5	TRBJ1-2	TRBD1	few	CASSPLDRASGYTF	TGTGCCAGCAGTCCCCTTGACAGGGCAAGTGGCTACACCTTC
TRBV6-5	TRBJ1-3	NA	once	CASSYSNRGSGNTIYF	TGTGCCAGCAGTTACTCGAACAGAGGCTCTGGAAACACCATATATTTT
TRBV5-1	TRBJ2-7	NA	NA	CASSAGGVGVEQYF	TGCGCCAGCAGCGCCGGAGGAGTGGGGGTCGAGCAGTACTTC
TRBV11-2	TRBJ2-7	NA	NA	CASSFARTASYEQYF	TGTGCCAGCAGCTTCGCCAGGACAGCTTCCTACGAGCAGTACTTC
TRBV4-3	TRBJ1-2	NA	NA	CASSQAGHLNYGYTF	TGCGCCAGCAGCCAAGCGGGACACTTAAACTATGGCTACACCTTC
TRBV6-4	TRBJ2-2	NA	few	CASSDSDGWGRGSTGELFF	TGTGCCAGCAGTGACTCGGACGGCTGGGGGCGCGGTAGCACCGGGGAGCTGTTTTTT
TRBV7-9	TRBJ1-2	NA	NA	CASSKPGGGFYGYTF	TGTGCCAGCAGCAAACCCGGGGGGGGATTCTATGGCTACACCTTC
TRBV2	TRBJ1-5	NA	NA	CASSESIPSNQPQHF	TGTGCCAGCAGTGAGTCGATACCTAGCAATCAGCCCCAGCATTTT
TRBV7-9	TRBJ2-6	NA	NA	CASSLGSGLRSGANVLTF	TGTGCCAGCAGCTTAGGGTCCGGACTCCGATCTGGGGCCAACGTCCTGACTTTC
TRBV11-2	TRBJ2-4	TRBD1	NA	CASFLTGVRNIQYF	TGTGCCAGCTTCTTGACAGGGGTTAGGAACATTCAGTACTTC
TRBV5-6	TRBJ1-1	NA	NA	CASSFGGNTEAFF	TGTGCCAGCAGCTTTGGCGGGAACACTGAAGCTTTCTTT
TRBV28	TRBJ2-3	TRBD2	NA	CASSLSGKKDTQYF	TGTGCCAGCAGTCTTAGCGGGAAGAAGGATACGCAGTATTTT
TRBV19	TRBJ2-6	NA	few	CASSIVPIGVFGGANVLTF	TGTGCCAGTAGTATAGTCCCTATCGGGGTCTTCGGTGGGGCCAACGTCCTGACTTTC
TRBV4-3	TRBJ2-7	NA	NA	CASSPRIGDSPYEQYF	TGCGCCAGCAGCCCGAGGATAGGGGACTCTCCCTACGAGCAGTACTTC
TRBV10-3	TRBJ1-2	NA	NA	CAISGGNTNYGYTF	TGTGCCATCAGTGGGGGGAATACTAACTATGGCTACACCTTC
TRBV5-1	TRBJ2-7	TRBD1	NA	CASSLLGTGLSEQYF	TGCGCCAGCAGCTTGTTGGGGACAGGGCTAAGCGAGCAGTACTTC
TRBV19	TRBJ1-2	NA	NA	CASSIANTPYGYTF	TGTGCCAGTAGTATTGCCAACACACCATATGGCTACACCTTC
TRBV7-6	TRBJ2-1	NA	NA	CASSLAGIPTGNEQFF	TGTGCCAGCAGCTTAGCGGGGATCCCTACAGGGAATGAGCAGTTCTTC
TRBV5-1	TRBJ2-5	TRBD1	NA	CASSFNQGDQETQYF	TGCGCCAGCAGCTTTAACCAGGGGGACCAAGAGACCCAGTACTTC
TRBV15	TRBJ2-5	NA	NA	CATSREMAGGETQYF	TGTGCCACCAGCAGAGAAATGGCGGGTGGAGAGACCCAGTACTTC
TRBV9	TRBJ2-7	NA	NA	CASSVDVGVEQYF	TGTGCCAGCAGCGTAGATGTCGGGGTTGAGCAGTACTTC
TRBV7-9	TRBJ1-2	TRBD1	few	CASSLTNPGQANYGYTF	TGTGCCAGCAGCCTCACAAACCCGGGACAGGCTAACTATGGCTACACCTTC
TRBV28	TRBJ1-2	NA	NA	CASSLPSTNYGYTF	TGTGCCAGCAGTTTACCCTCAACTAACTATGGCTACACCTTC
TRBV5-4	TRBJ2-1	NA	NA	CASSRSGLHYNEQFF	TGTGCCAGCAGCCGCTCAGGGCTCCACTACAATGAGCAGTTCTTC
TRBV6-1	TRBJ2-7	TRBD1	NA	CASSPGQGLTYEQYF	TGTGCCAGCAGTCCGGGACAGGGGTTAACCTACGAGCAGTACTTC
TRBV11-3	TRBJ2-7	TRBD2	NA	CASSLEAGTSGRDEQYF	TGTGCCAGCAGCTTAGAGGCCGGGACTAGCGGGAGAGATGAGCAGTACTTC
TRBV19	TRBJ1-1	TRBD1	NA	CASRTPSGGYTEAFF	TGTGCCAGTAGAACGCCCTCAGGGGGCTACACTGAAGCTTTCTTT
TRBV9	TRBJ2-1	NA	NA	CASSGTPQPGLKHNEQFF	TGTGCCAGCAGCGGTACCCCCCAACCGGGACTTAAACACAATGAGCAGTTCTTC
TRBV10-3	TRBJ2-7	TRBD2	NA	CAIRKAGVYEQYF	TGTGCCATCAGAAAAGCGGGAGTCTACGAGCAGTACTTC
TRBV30	TRBJ1-4	TRBD1	NA	CAWRPGQTNEKLFF	TGTGCCTGGAGGCCGGGACAGACAAATGAAAAACTGTTTTTT
TRBV6-1	TRBJ1-1	NA	few	CASCLELMNTEAFF	TGTGCCAGCTGCTTGGAGCTGATGAACACTGAAGCTTTCTTT
TRBV6-5	TRBJ1-2	NA	few	CASSHLTRGGYTF	TGTGCCAGCAGCCACCTCACCCGAGGGGGCTACACCTTC
TRBV5-6	TRBJ2-3	NA	NA	CASSLGPLERWQYF	TGTGCCAGCAGCTTGGGACCGCTAGAACGGTGGCAGTATTTT
TRBV7-2	TRBJ1-2	NA	NA	CASSPTPGPSYGYTF	TGTGCCAGCAGCCCAACCCCCGGGCCTTCCTATGGCTACACCTTC
TRBV4-3	TRBJ1-2	NA	once	CASSRQQAFPNYGYTF	TGCGCCAGCAGCCGCCAACAGGCCTTTCCTAACTATGGCTACACCTTC
TRBV10-3	TRBJ1-5	TRBD1	few	CAISAGQDQPQHF	TGTGCCATCAGTGCGGGACAGGATCAGCCCCAGCATTTT
TRBV7-9	TRBJ2-7	NA	few	CASSPLLEQYF	TGTGCCAGCAGCCCCCTCCTCGAGCAGTACTTC
TRBV5-4	TRBJ2-7	TRBD1	few	CASSLQGQSYEQYF	TGTGCCAGCAGCCTACAGGGACAGTCCTACGAGCAGTACTTC
TRBV29-1	TRBJ2-5	TRBD1	NA	CSVARTGVDGETQYF	TGCAGCGTTGCCCGGACAGGGGTCGACGGTGAGACCCAGTACTTC
TRBV2	TRBJ2-5	NA	NA	CASAAQAISTQYF	TGTGCCAGCGCAGCCCAGGCCATCTCGACCCAGTACTTC
TRBV5-1	TRBJ2-5	TRBD1	NA	CASSLAGGTQETQYF	TGCGCCAGCAGCTTGGCAGGGGGCACTCAAGAGACCCAGTACTTC
TRBV11-2	TRBJ2-7	TRBD2	few	CASSLVWLAGGNEQYF	TGTGCCAGCAGCTTAGTTTGGCTAGCGGGTGGAAACGAGCAGTACTTC
TRBV10-3	TRBJ2-7	NA	NA	CAISESIYEQYF	TGTGCCATCAGTGAGTCGATCTACGAGCAGTACTTC
TRBV13	TRBJ2-1	TRBD2	NA	CASSPLALAGINEQFF	TGTGCCAGCAGCCCGCTAGCGTTAGCGGGAATTAATGAGCAGTTCTTC
TRBV27	TRBJ2-5	NA	NA	CASSPITFRPPQETQYF	TGTGCCAGCAGTCCGATTACCTTTAGACCTCCTCAAGAGACCCAGTACTTC
TRBV6-4	TRBJ2-1	TRBD2	NA	CASSERGTSGYNEQFF	TGTGCCAGCAGTGAAAGAGGGACTAGCGGTTACAATGAGCAGTTCTTC